This T cell receptor (beta chain) came from a study of PD-L1 blockade in urothelial cancer. Study details: T cell content in blood samples showed a median of 141,255.

As for time point: pretreatment peripheral blood. The assay was immunoSEQ multiplex PCR, and TCRdb's table has in-frame clones only and misses some. The table includes tens of thousands of clones, 75% to 90% detected once. This CDR3 comprises 15 residues. V lost 4 bases to trimming and J lost 7 bases, with 18 bases between them. CDR1 SGDLS and CDR2 YYNGEE come from the germline V gene. The V and J genes are TRBV9 and TRBJ2-1, with a weak D call TRBD2 (6 bases). This clonotype was sampled from a man between 65 and 79 years old with urothelial cancer. The starting material was PBMCs, obtained around atezolizumab (anti-PD-L1) treatment. DNA for the CDR3: TGTGCCAGCAGCCCGTTGGGGCGGGATAATAATGAGCAGTTCTTC. It translates to CASSPLGRDNNEQFF.